This T cell receptor beta chain was profiled in a study of blood T cells in healthy people across ages. A sample-barcoded 5' primer and a J-beta primer mix were used in a second PCR of roughly 7 to 11 cycles. Per-sample output comprised a minimum of 2.5 million paired-end reads containing CDR3. TCRdb called the 5' RACE reads again in MiXCR, with one record for every CDR3 protein. This sample yields about 1.5 million distinct CDR3 sequences, of which roughly two fifths are seen a single time; just over 4% belongs to the top ten. Sequenced sample: blood. This clonotype was sampled from a woman aged 18 to 35 in good health.

CDR3 protein: CASSRTGLQETQYF. CDR3 nucleotides: TGTGCCAGCAGCCGTACAGGACTCCAAGAGACCCAGTACTTC. This chain links TRBV5-6 with TRBJ2-5; D possibly uses TRBD1 or TRBD2 (5 bases each). The CDR3 is made up of 14 amino acids. Trimming stripped 4 bases from V and 1 base from J, with 11 bases between. CDR1 is SGHDT and CDR2 is YYEEEE in the germline V gene.